This TCR beta chain was found in a study of vaccination effects on CD4 cells after COVID-19. Looking at the study overall: The cohort was immunized with two doses of either the BNT162b2 or mRNA-1273 vaccine.

Worth noting for this clone: What it binds is not known.

Germline V gives CDR1 LGHNA, CDR2 YNFKEQ. V lost 5 bases and J lost 3; bases outside the gene matches: 11. This CDR3 has 16 residues. General observations from the study: Late post-vaccination samples showed marked contraction of infection- and vaccine-induced clones.

Method: immunoSEQ multiplex PCR; TCRdb's copy keeps in-frame clones and lacks some. The data hold 30,000 to 45,000 clones, with about 73% observed a single time. The ViraFEST assay expanded antigen-specific CD4+ T cells with viral peptide pools before sequencing. Following 10 days of culture, CD4+ T cells were isolated. The person was diagnosed with PCR-confirmed SARS-CoV-2 infection between March and December 2020. Days 3 and 7 were when half the medium was replaced with IL-2 medium. This TCR was recovered from a human donor who had a prior SARS-CoV-2 infection. The sequencing here drew on CD4+ T cells from PBMCs cultured with HCoV-NL63 spike peptides, taken before COVID-19 vaccination. The chain uses TRBV4-2 and TRBJ2-7; 9 bases are a match to TRBD2. This CDR3 reads CASSATGREGRYEQYF. The CDR3 DNA follows: TGTGCCAGCAGCGCTACGGGGCGGGAGGGGCGCTACGAGCAGTACTTC.